This is a list of T cell receptor beta chains from one sample in a study of blood T cells in healthy people across ages. One entry per CDR3 protein results from TCRdb running MiXCR on the 5' RACE reads. The repertoire holds approximately 1,700,000 distinct CDR3 sequences, roughly two fifths seen once, with roughly 23% in the top ten. Specimen: blood. These receptors came from a human donor in good health. Each CDR3 is given with its conserved first and last residue. Fields, in order: clone size, D gene, J gene, V gene, CDR3 DNA, CDR3 protein. D genes are given only for firm matches. Clone sizes are given selectively: once, few, many, or a class where the clone is expanded.

few	.	TRBJ2-1	TRBV5-1	TGCGCCAGCAGCCCACAAATCGGCGGCGGTTCCTACAATGAGCAGTTCTTC	CASSPQIGGGSYNEQFF
.	.	TRBJ2-5	TRBV7-2	TGTGCCAGCAGCTTAGCCACAAGGGGACTTGAGACCCAGTACTTC	CASSLATRGLETQYF
.	.	TRBJ1-2	TRBV4-2	TGTGCCAGCAGGATCAACAGGGATGGCTACACCTTC	CASRINRDGYTF
many	.	TRBJ2-3	TRBV6-5	TGTGCCAGCAGTTACTCCGGCTCAGATACGCAGTATTTT	CASSYSGSDTQYF
.	.	TRBJ1-1	TRBV29-1	TGCAGCGTGGAGGGGGGGCAGGCCGCCGGTGAAGCTTTCTTT	CSVEGGQAAGEAFF
.	.	TRBJ2-4	TRBV7-2	TGTGCCAGCAGCTTACCAGGGTCGCTTCCAGAAAACATTCAGTACTTC	CASSLPGSLPENIQYF
few	TRBD1	TRBJ1-1	TRBV6-1	TGTGCCAGCAGTGAAGCATACAGGGGGGCTTTCTTT	CASSEAYRGAFF
few	.	TRBJ2-1	TRBV10-3	TGTGCCATCAGAAGCATGGGGGGCGATGAGCAGTTCTTC	CAIRSMGGDEQFF
few	TRBD1	TRBJ2-7	TRBV14	TGTGCCAGCAGCCAAGGCAGCTGGGACAGAAGCTACGAGCAGTACTTC	CASSQGSWDRSYEQYF
few	.	TRBJ2-7	TRBV3-1	TGTGCCAGCGGAGGAGATGGATCCTACGAGCAGTACTTC	CASGGDGSYEQYF
.	.	TRBJ1-2	TRBV29-1	TGCAGCGCCGTCCAAGGGAGTCGTGGCTACACCTTC	CSAVQGSRGYTF
.	.	TRBJ2-4	TRBV9	TGTGCCAGCAGCGTTTTTGGGTCCCCCTACAAGCAGTACTTC	CASSVFGSPYKQYF
.	.	TRBJ2-3	TRBV4-1	TGCGCCAGCAGCCAAGTTAGGGGTGCGCAGTATTTT	CASSQVRGAQYF
.	TRBD1	TRBJ1-5	TRBV20-1	TGCAGTGCTCTCCGGGACAGGAATCAGCCCCAGCATTTT	CSALRDRNQPQHF
few	TRBD2	TRBJ2-5	TRBV4-3	TGCGCCAACCCCCGAGGGGCGAGCGGGGGGGTTAAAGAGACCCAGTACTTC	CANPRGASGGVKETQYF
.	.	TRBJ1-5	TRBV5-1	TGCGCCAGCAGCACGGGATTCAGAGATCAGCCCCAGCATTTT	CASSTGFRDQPQHF
once	TRBD1	TRBJ1-2	TRBV7-2	TGTGCCAGCAGCTTCCGCAAACGGGGACAGGGAAGGCACTATGGCTACACCTTC	CASSFRKRGQGRHYGYTF
few	.	TRBJ2-3	TRBV6-5	TGTGCCAGCAGTTACTCGCCTGGCCCGAGCACAGATACGCAGTATTTT	CASSYSPGPSTDTQYF
few	TRBD1	TRBJ1-1	TRBV12-3/TRBV12-4	TGTGCCAGCAGTTTCACAGGGGTGAACACTGAAGCTTTCTTT	CASSFTGVNTEAFF
few	.	TRBJ2-5	TRBV27	TGTGCCAGCAGTTTATCGAGAGGGGCCCCTGGGTTGGGAGAGCAGTACTTC	CASSLSRGAPGLGEQYF
many	TRBD2	TRBJ2-7	TRBV29-1	TGCAGCGTCTCGGGGACTAGCCACTACGAGCAGTACTTC	CSVSGTSHYEQYF
many	.	TRBJ2-5	TRBV12-3/TRBV12-4	TGTGCCAGCAGTTTACGAGACAACCAGTACTTC	CASSLRDNQYF
.	.	TRBJ2-7	TRBV30	TGTGCCTGGAGTGTGAACAGGGACTACGAGCAGTACTTC	CAWSVNRDYEQYF
.	.	TRBJ1-1	TRBV5-6	TGTGCCAGCAGCTATTCACACGGTGAAGCTTTCTTT	CASSYSHGEAFF
.	.	TRBJ2-5	TRBV3-1	TGTGCCAGCAGCCAGCCGGGGAGGGGGGCCTTTCGAGTTGAGACCCAGTACTTC	CASSQPGRGAFRVETQYF
few	.	TRBJ2-4	TRBV4-3	TGCGCCAGCAGCCAAGTTGATAGAGGCGCCGGGGCCAAAAACATTCAGTACTTC	CASSQVDRGAGAKNIQYF
.	.	TRBJ1-2	TRBV14	TGTGCCAGCAGCCACCAAGCATATGGCTACACCTTC	CASSHQAYGYTF
.	.	TRBJ2-1	TRBV9	TGTGCCAGCAGCGTAGCGGGAACAGGGTGGGACAATGAGCAGTTCTTC	CASSVAGTGWDNEQFF
.	.	TRBJ1-2	TRBV7-9	TGTGCCAGCAGCCTCCAAGGGCGGATGGATGGCTACACCTTC	CASSLQGRMDGYTF
.	.	TRBJ2-7	TRBV11-2	TGTGCCAACAGCTTGGATTCCGGGACCGTAGGAGAGCAGTACTTC	CANSLDSGTVGEQYF